These T cell receptor beta chains were read from a single sample in a study of blood T cell repertoires in COVID-19. Sequencing used immunoSEQ multiplex PCR; TCRdb keeps in-frame clones, though not all of them. This sample yields approximately 350,000 clones, of which approximately 86% are seen a single time; roughly 7.1% belongs to the top ten. Sequencing was done on a sample of peripheral blood. These receptors came from a woman aged 55 to 70 with COVID-19, enrolled during active disease. Each CDR3 is given without its conserved first and last residue. A row's size may be missing; if present it is once, few, many or a size class.

V,size,CDR3
TRBV29-1,many,SVEVQAYYGYT
TRBV5-1,.,ASSGGTGIYNEQF
TRBV6-4,.,ASRGQGDTEAF
TRBV2,.,ASSERISPLH
TRBV19,.,ASRYFTANYGYT
TRBV7-2,few,ASSFDRGHNEQF
TRBV14,.,ASSQIGGGMFYEQY
TRBV3-1/TRBV3-2,.,ASSQGDLGTSGQETQY
TRBV21-1,.,ASSLERNQPQH
TRBV4-3,.,ASSQADQRGTGELF
TRBV5-1,once,ASSLTLAGGPGTQY
TRBV29-1,.,SVDEDFNYGYT
TRBV9,.,ASSVAQVNYGYT
TRBV5-1,.,ASSLTGAGTDTQY
TRBV27,.,ASSLEGGEGQPQH
TRBV5-5,.,ASSLVAGVTQLVETQY
TRBV6-2/TRBV6-3,.,ASSYSGFPPDTQY
TRBV2,.,ASRRQPGEKLF
TRBV6-5,few,ASSYRTDSTDTQY
TRBV7-2,.,ASSQQGGNEQY
TRBV30,.,AWQASQGAKYEQY
TRBV7-8,.,ASSFGGGLEAF
TRBV2,.,ASTFDGLAGLYEQY
TRBV11-3,.,ASSFPGLASEQY
TRBV16,.,ASTRNGGTGNTIY
TRBV3-1/TRBV3-2,.,ASSPSQGAYGYT
TRBV19,.,ASSSSYEQY
TRBV11-2,.,ASSFTQGDTQY
TRBV27,.,ASSRQGSSYEQY
TRBV30,.,AWSRGDYTQY
TRBV7-3,.,ASSLNPTISDGYT
TRBV11-2,.,ASSWAQTRAF
TRBV5-8,few,AVHPGRGEKLF
TRBV9,.,ASSVVEGGTEAF
TRBV9,.,ASSGDSGGDREQY
TRBV19,.,ASSIAPTGGWVTEAF
TRBV18,.,ASSPPLAGGQDTQY
TRBV5-1,.,ASSLGERGGYT
TRBV5-1,few,ASSGGTGSWTGELF